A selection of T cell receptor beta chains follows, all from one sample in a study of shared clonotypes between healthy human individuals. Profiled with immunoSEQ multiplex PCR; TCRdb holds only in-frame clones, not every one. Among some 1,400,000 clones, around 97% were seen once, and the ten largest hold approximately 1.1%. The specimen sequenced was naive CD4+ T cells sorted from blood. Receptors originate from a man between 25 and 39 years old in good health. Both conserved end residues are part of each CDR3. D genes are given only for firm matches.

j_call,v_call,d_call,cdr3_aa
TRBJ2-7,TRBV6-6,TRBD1,CASSSDRAPTYEQYF
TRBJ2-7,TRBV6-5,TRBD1,CASSYSTGRSYEQYF
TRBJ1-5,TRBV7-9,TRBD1,CASSGGTGIDWSNQPQHF
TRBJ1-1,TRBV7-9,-,CASILGGNTEAFF
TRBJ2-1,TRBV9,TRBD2,CASSPIIAGGFYNEQFF
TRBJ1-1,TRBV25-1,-,CASSEWSNTEAFF
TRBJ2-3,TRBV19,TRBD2,CASSLRTSGSINTDTQYF
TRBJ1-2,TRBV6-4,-,CASSDRFGGDYGYTF
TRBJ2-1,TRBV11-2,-,CASSSGYLEQFF
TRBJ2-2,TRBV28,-,CASTARGELFF
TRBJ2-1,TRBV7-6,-,CASSLSNSNNEQFF
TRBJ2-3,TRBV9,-,CASSGDPRLSDTQYF
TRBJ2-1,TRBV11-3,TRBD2,CASSLVPGGQFF
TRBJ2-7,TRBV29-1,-,CSARDWTYEQYF
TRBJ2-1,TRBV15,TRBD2,CATSRDFPIRAGGPCEQFF
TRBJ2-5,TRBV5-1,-,CASSLAEEAQYF
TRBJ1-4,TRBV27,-,CASSLLAGRTGWDNEKLFF
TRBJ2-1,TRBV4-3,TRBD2,CASSQAPSGRVREQFF
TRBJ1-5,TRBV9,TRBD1,CASSGDRGEGQPQHF
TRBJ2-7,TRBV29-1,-,CSVLTRFTYEQYF
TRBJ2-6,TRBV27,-,CASSRSGANVLTF
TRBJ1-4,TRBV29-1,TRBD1,CSAGQEVGEKLFF
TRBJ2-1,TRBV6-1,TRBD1,CASRRTGEDEQFF
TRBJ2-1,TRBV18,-,CASSPPGSQYNEQFF
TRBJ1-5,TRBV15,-,CATSKSRTGNQPQHF
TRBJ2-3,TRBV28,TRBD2,CASSLAGLAGVHTQYF
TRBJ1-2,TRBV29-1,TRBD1,CSVVRGTDYGYTF
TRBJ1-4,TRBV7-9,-,CASSLAEGGRQEKLFF
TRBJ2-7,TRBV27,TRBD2,CASSPSGRYYYEQYF
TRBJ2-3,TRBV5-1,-,CASSLTYLTDTQYF
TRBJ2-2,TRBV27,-,CASSLTSQGELFF
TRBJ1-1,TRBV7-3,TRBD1,CASSLQGVNTEAFF
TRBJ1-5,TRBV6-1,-,CASSIRESNQPQHF
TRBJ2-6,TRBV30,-,CAWSGGNSGANVLTF
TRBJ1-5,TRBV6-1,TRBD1,CASSVVTGTGGLNSNQPQHF
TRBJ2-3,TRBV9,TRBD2,CASNIAGRTDTQYF
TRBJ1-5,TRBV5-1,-,CASSLGGADQPQHF
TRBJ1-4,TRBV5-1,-,CASSFDRVNEKLFF
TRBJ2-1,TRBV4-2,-,CASIIGWVNEQFF
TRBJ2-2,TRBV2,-,CASSESGLGTGELFF
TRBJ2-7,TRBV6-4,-,CASMGVARVGTYEQYF
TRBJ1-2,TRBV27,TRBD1,CASSLTGNYGYTF
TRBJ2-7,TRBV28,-,CASSGSSYEQYF
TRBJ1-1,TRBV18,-,CASSPPRGVNTEAFF
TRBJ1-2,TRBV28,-,CASSRGTGKDSEGYTF